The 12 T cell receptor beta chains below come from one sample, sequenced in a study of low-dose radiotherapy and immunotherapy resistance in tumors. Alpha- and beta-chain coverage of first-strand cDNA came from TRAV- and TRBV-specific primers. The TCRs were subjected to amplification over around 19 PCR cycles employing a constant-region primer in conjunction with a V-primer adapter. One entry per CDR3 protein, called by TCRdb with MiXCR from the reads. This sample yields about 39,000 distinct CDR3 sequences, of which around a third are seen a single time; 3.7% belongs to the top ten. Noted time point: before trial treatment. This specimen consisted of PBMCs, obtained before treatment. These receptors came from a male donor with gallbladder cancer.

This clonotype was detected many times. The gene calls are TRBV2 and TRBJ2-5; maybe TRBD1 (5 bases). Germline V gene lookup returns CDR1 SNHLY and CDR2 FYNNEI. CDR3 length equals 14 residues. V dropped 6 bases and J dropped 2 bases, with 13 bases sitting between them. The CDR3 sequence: CASSPSPGQETQYF. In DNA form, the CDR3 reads TGTGCCAGCAGCCCCTCCCCAGGGCAAGAGACCCAGTACTTC.

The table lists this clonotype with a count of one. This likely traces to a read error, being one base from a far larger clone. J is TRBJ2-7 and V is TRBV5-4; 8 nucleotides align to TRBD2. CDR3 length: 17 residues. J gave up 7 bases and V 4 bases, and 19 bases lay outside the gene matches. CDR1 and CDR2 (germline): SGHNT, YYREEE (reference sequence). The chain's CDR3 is CASSPWRVTSAYNEQYF. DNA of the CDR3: TGTGCCAGCAGCCCCTGGAGGGTGACTAGCGCCTACAATGAGCAGTACTTC.

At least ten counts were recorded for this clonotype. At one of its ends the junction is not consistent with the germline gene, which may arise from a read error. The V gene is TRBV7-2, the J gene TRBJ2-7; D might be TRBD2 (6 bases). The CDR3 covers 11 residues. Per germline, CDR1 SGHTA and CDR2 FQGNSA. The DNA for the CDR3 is TGTGCCAGCAGCTTACCGGGACTTTTCGTCTTC. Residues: CASSLPGLFVF.

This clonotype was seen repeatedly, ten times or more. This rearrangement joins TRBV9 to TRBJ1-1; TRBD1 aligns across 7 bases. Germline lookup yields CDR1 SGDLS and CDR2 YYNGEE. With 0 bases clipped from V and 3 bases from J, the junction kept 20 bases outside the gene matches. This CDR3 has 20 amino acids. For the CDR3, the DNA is TGTGCCAGCAGCGTAGGTCAGGGGGGATACACCCCAAATTTGGACACTGAAGCTTTCTTT. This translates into CASSVGQGGYTPNLDTEAFF.

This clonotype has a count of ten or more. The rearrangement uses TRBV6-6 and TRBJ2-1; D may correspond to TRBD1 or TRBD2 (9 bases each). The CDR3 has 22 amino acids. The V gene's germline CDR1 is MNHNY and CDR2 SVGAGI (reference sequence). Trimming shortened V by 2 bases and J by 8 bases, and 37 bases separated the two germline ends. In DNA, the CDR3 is TGTGCCAGCAGTTACCCCTCCCCGCGACAGGGGGGAGTAGCGGGAGTTTTGGATGAGCAGTTCTTC. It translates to CASSYPSPRQGGVAGVLDEQFF.

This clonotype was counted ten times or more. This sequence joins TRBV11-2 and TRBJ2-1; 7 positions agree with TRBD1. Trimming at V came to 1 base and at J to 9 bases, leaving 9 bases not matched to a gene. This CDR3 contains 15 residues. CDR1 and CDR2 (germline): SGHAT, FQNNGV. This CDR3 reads CASSLAHGSGGEQFF. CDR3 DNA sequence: TGTGCCAGCAGCTTAGCACACGGTTCAGGGGGTGAGCAGTTCTTC.

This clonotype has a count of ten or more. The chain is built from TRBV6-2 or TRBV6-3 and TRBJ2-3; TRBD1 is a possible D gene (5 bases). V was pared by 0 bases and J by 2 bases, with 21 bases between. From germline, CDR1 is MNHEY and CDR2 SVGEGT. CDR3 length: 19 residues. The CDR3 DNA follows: TGTGCCAGCAGTTACTCGATTGGTTCAACTCAAGGGGACACAGATACGCAGTATTTT. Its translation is CASSYSIGSTQGDTDTQYF.

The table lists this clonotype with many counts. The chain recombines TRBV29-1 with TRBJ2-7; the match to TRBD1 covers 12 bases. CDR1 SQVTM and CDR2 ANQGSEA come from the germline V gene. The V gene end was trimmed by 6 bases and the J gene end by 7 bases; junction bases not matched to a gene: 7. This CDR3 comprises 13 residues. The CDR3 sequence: CSVPGQGALEQYF. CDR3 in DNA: TGCAGCGTACCGGGACAGGGGGCGCTTGAGCAGTACTTC.

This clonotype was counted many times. The CDR3 reads CASSLARQGGLGEQYF. The CDR3 nucleotides read TGTGCCAGCAGCTTAGCCCGACAGGGGGGGCTAGGAGAGCAGTACTTC. The chain couples TRBV7-2 to TRBJ2-7; 9 bases agree with TRBD1. Germline V lookup: CDR1 SGHTA, CDR2 FQGNSA. With 0 bases clipped from V and 7 bases from J, the junction kept 10 bases outside the gene matches. This CDR3 comprises 16 residues.

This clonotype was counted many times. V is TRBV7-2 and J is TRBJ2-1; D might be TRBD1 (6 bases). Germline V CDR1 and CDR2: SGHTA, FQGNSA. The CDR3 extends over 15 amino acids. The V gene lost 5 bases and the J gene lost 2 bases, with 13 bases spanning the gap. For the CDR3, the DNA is TGTGCCAGCAGCCCCCAGGGGCAGACCTACAATGAGCAGTTCTTC. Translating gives CASSPQGQTYNEQFF. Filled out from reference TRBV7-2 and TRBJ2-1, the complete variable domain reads GAGVSQSPSNKVTEKGKDVELRCDPISGHTALYWYRQSLGQGLEFLIYFQGNSAPDKSGLPSDRFSAERTGGSVSTLTIQRTQQEDSAVYLCASSPQGQTYNEQFFGPGTRLTVL.

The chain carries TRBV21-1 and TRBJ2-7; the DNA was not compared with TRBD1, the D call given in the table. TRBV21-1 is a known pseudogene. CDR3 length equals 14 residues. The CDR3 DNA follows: TGTGCCAGCAGCATCCGGGACAGGAGCTACGAGCAGTACTTC. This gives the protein CASSIRDRSYEQYF.

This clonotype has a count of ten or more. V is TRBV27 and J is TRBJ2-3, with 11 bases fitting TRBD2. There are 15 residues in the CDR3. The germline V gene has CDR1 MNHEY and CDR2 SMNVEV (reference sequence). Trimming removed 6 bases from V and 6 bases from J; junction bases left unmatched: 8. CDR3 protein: CASSLLAGVGDTQYF. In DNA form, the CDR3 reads TGTGCCAGCAGCCTACTAGCGGGAGTTGGTGATACGCAGTATTTT.